A selection of T cell receptor beta chains follows, all from one sample in a study of T cell clusters in autoimmune cytopenias. TCRdb re-called the multiplex PCR reads; every CDR3 protein appears as one record, without DNA. The table lists about 15,000 distinct CDR3 sequences. The sample was also reused in another study, on T cell repertoires in aging, cancer and after chemotherapy.

Source material: peripheral blood. The receptors were gathered from a human donor in good health. Both conserved end residues are part of each CDR3. Clone size is not always given. Where it is, it says once, few, many or a class for expanded clones.

CDR3 protein: CASSYTISTGELFF
clone size: .
J gene: TRBJ2-2
V gene: TRBV6-5

CDR3 protein: CASSRRDSTDTQYF
clone size: .
J gene: TRBJ2-3
V gene: TRBV19

CDR3 protein: CSALRYDTQYF
clone size: medium-sized
J gene: TRBJ2-3
V gene: TRBV29-1

CDR3 protein: CASAWGLEQPQHF
clone size: .
J gene: TRBJ1-5
V gene: TRBV19

CDR3 protein: CASVGAKNIQYF
clone size: .
J gene: TRBJ2-4
V gene: TRBV12-3/TRBV12-4

CDR3 protein: CASSIGQGARVETQYF
clone size: .
J gene: TRBJ2-5
V gene: TRBV19

CDR3 protein: CASSVELNSNQPQHF
clone size: .
J gene: TRBJ1-5
V gene: TRBV6-6

CDR3 protein: CATSITGRETQYF
clone size: medium-sized
J gene: TRBJ2-5
V gene: TRBV15

CDR3 protein: CASSLSGTGGGTQYF
clone size: .
J gene: TRBJ2-3
V gene: TRBV6-1

CDR3 protein: CASSSVESSKNIQYF
clone size: .
J gene: TRBJ2-4
V gene: TRBV12-3/TRBV12-4

CDR3 protein: CASSAQQSPLHF
clone size: .
J gene: TRBJ1-6
V gene: TRBV6-1

CDR3 protein: CASFSGTSGYNEQFF
clone size: .
J gene: TRBJ2-1
V gene: TRBV6-6

CDR3 protein: CASSPGTSGSNEQFF
clone size: medium-sized
J gene: TRBJ2-1
V gene: TRBV6-5

CDR3 protein: CASSSLAGAQQFF
clone size: .
J gene: TRBJ2-1
V gene: TRBV6-1

CDR3 protein: CASSRGTNTGELFF
clone size: .
J gene: TRBJ2-2
V gene: TRBV5-1

CDR3 protein: CASSPRTSGSYEQYF
clone size: .
J gene: TRBJ2-7
V gene: TRBV18

CDR3 protein: CASRVQGANTGELFF
clone size: .
J gene: TRBJ2-2
V gene: TRBV6-6

CDR3 protein: CASSSLAKNIQYF
clone size: .
J gene: TRBJ2-4
V gene: TRBV6-5